The clone carrying this T cell receptor (beta chain) was observed at least ten times. The antigen remains undetermined. The data belong to a study of human T cells and chemical hapten exposure. Study-wide context: For sensitization, 2% DPC was applied to an approximately 2 cm by approximately 2 cm patch of upper inner arm skin.

Overall study findings and caveats: Alopecia affecting every donor means their immune response may not match healthy people's.

TCRdb re-analysed the RACE reads in MiXCR, keeping a single row per CDR3 protein. The sample holds some 84,000 distinct CDR3 sequences, less than 14% seen once. Time point defined: patch test 3, about 24 weeks after DPC sensitization. Documented treatment: therapeutic diphenylcyclopropenone sensitization with weekly scalp DPC. The study drew its donors from alopecia patients who were 18 to 70 years old and suitable for DPC. The template was total RNA from unfractionated whole blood. This receptor was obtained from a woman between 45 and 60 years old with alopecia areata. Some clones in this sample may be carry-over from other donors' samples. The specimen comprised whole blood, sampled in connection with sensitization to the hapten diphenylcyclopropenone (DPC).

The CDR3 reads CASSPDGRYEQYF. The CDR3 DNA reads TGTGCCAGCAGCCCAGATGGACGGTACGAGCAGTACTTC. The chain joins TRBV7-9 to TRBJ2-7; D is ambiguous. CDR3 length equals 13 residues. The ends were cut back, 5 bases at V and 4 bases at J, with 12 bases in the middle. Germline V gene sequence: CDR1 SEHNR, CDR2 FQNEAQ (reference sequence).